This note documents a single T cell receptor beta chain sequence. The antigen is unknown. The data were taken from a study of T cell repertoires in breast cancer. The overall study: Tumors, lymph nodes and blood came from breast cancer patients, plus healthy blood. Study findings and constraints: Different nucleotide sequences encoded the shared TCRs, suggesting antigen-driven expansion. Possibly tumor-specific: fewer than 20 TCR pairs in seven or more tumors, rare in control blood.

Primers covering all TCR V genes were used in emulsion RT-PCR on CD8+ T cells. During the second nested PCR, blocking oligonucleotides suppressed genes that were not paired. Each CDR3 protein is one row after TCRdb ran MiXCR on the emulsion pairing reads. The repertoire includes about 40,000 distinct CDR3 sequences, 45% to 55% of them detected once, and about 60% sits in the top ten. This CDR3 region has 12 residues. Germline CDR1 SGHTA, CDR2 FQGTGA. V was pared by 4 bases and J by 5 bases, with 6 bases between. This receptor was obtained from a pool of human donors with breast cancer or a healthy control (not recorded which). The sample was CD8+ T cells. The rearrangement links TRBV7-3 to TRBJ2-1, with unresolved D. In DNA, the CDR3 is TGTGCCAGCAGCTCTCGTAACAATGAGCAGTTCTTC. This encodes CASSSRNNEQFF.